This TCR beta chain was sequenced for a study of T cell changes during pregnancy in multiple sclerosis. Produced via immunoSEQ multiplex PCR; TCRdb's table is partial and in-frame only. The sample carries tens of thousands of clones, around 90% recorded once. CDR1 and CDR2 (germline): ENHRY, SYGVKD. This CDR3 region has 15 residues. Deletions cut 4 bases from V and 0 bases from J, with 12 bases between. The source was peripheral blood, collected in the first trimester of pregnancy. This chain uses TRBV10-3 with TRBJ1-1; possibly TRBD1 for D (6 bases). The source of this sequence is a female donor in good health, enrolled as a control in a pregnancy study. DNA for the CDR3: TGTGCCATCAGTGTAGTCAGGGGCATGAACACTGAAGCTTTCTTT. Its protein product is CAISVVRGMNTEAFF.